The present T cell receptor beta chain was sequenced within a study of OX40 agonist ivuxolimab in advanced cancers. Unmatched junction bases numbered 9, after V lost 5 bases and J lost 9 bases. Germline CDR1 reads SGHTA; CDR2 reads FQGNSA. The CDR3 spans 15 residues. Measured with immunoSEQ multiplex PCR; TCRdb has only the in-frame clones, and not every one. The repertoire holds 85,000 to 100,000 clones, with around nine tenths as singletons. Excluded were patients having autoimmune disease history or systemic immunosuppression. This clone was counted a few times. The genes are TRBV7-2 and TRBJ1-6; 8 positions match TRBD1. Here the sequenced sample was CD4+ or CD8+ T cells sorted from blood, taken in a trial of the OX40 agonist ivuxolimab. This clonotype was obtained from an adult with an advanced solid tumor such as melanoma, head and neck, liver or kidney cancer. The CDR3 sequence: CASSVQGGGLSPLHF. The CDR3 DNA reads TGTGCCAGCAGCGTACAGGGGGGAGGCCTTTCACCCCTCCACTTT.